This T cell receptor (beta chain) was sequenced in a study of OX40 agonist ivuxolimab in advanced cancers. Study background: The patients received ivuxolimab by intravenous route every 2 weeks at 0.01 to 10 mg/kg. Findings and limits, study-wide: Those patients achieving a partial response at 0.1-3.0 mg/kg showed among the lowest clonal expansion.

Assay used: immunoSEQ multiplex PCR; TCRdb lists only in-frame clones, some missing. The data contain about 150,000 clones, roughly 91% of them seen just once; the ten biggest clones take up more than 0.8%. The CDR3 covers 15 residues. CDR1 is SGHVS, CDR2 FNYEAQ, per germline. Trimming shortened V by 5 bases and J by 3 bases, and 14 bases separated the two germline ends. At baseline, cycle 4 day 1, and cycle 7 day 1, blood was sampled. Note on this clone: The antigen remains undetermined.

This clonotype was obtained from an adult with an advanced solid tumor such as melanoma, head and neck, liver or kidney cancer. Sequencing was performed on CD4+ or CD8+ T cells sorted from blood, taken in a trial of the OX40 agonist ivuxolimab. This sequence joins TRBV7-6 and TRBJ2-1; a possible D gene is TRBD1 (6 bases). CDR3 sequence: CASSLDRPRYNEQFF. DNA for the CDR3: TGTGCCAGCAGCCTTGACAGGCCCCGCTACAATGAGCAGTTCTTC.